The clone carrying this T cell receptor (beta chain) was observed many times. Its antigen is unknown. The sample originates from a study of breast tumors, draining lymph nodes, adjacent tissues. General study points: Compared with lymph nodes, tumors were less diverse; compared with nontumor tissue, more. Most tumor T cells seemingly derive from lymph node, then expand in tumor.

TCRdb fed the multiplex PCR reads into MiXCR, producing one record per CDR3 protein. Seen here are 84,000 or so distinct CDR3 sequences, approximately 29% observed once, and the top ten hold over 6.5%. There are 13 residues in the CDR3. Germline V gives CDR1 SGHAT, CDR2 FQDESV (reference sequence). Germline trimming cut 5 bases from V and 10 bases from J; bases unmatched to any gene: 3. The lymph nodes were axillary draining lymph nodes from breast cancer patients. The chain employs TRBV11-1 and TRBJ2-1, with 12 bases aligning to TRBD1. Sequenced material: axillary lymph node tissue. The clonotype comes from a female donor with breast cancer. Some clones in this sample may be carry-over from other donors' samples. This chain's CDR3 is CASSGTGGFEQFF. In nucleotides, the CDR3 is TGTGCCAGCAGCGGGACAGGGGGCTTCGAGCAGTTCTTC.